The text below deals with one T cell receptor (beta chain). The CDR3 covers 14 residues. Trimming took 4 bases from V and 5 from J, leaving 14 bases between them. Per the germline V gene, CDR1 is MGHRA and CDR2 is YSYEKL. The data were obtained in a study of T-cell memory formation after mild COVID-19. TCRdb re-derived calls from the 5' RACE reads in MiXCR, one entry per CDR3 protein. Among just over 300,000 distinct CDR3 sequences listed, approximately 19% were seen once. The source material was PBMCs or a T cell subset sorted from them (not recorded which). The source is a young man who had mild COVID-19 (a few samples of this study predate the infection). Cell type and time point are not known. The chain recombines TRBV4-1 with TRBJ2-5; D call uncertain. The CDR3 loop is CASSPEAFWETQYF. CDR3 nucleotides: TGCGCCAGCAGCCCTGAAGCCTTTTGGGAGACCCAGTACTTC.